In this sample, the clone carrying this TCR beta chain is large. TCRdb re-called the 5' RACE reads with MiXCR, one entry per CDR3 protein. The sample includes roughly 7,800 distinct CDR3 sequences, 15% to 18% of them seen just once. This entry is derived from a study of spatial heterogeneity in lung cancer. The CDR3 length is 15 residues. Germline assignment: CDR1 SEHNR and CDR2 FQNEAQ (reference sequence). V lost 2 bases to trimming and J lost 0 bases, with 10 bases between them. Time point given: sample taken at primary tumor resection. The chain joins TRBV7-9 to TRBJ1-1; no firm D call. The specimen comprised normal lung tissue next to the tumor, sampled at surgery. The receptor comes from a male donor with early-stage non-small cell lung cancer. The CDR3 region has the DNA TGTGCCAGCAGCTTAAGCGAAAGCATGAACACTGAAGCTTTCTTT. Translating it yields CASSLSESMNTEAFF.